These T cell receptor beta chains were read from a single sample in a study of cytomegalovirus exposure and HLA in healthy donors. Using immunoSEQ multiplex PCR, the repertoire was profiled, and TCRdb retains in-frame clones only, with some absent. The repertoire holds 150,000 to 200,000 clones, with more than 60% as singletons. Specimen: PBMCs. These receptors were collected from a man aged 30 to 39 in good health and CMV-seropositive. Each CDR3 is given with its conserved first and last residue. Each record gives: clone size, D gene, V gene, J gene, CDR3 protein, CDR3 DNA. A D gene is named only where the DNA matches it firmly. Expanded clones are given a class, and other clones once, few, many or no size at all.

once	.	TRBV21-1	TRBJ2-2	CASSKAQSTGELFF	TGTGCCAGCAGCAAAGCGCAGTCCACCGGGGAGCTGTTTTTT
.	TRBD1	TRBV7-2	TRBJ2-5	CASSLDQGAETQYF	TGTGCCAGCAGCTTAGATCAGGGGGCCGAGACCCAGTACTTC
.	.	TRBV9	TRBJ2-2	CASSVGNPGHTGELFF	TGTGCCAGCAGCGTAGGCAATCCGGGACATACCGGGGAGCTGTTTTTT
few	TRBD2	TRBV5-5	TRBJ2-1	CASSSATSGRGYNEQFF	TGTGCCAGCAGCTCTGCGACTAGCGGGAGAGGCTACAATGAGCAGTTCTTC
.	.	TRBV7-8	TRBJ2-7	CASSLAVASYEQYF	TGTGCCAGCAGCTTAGCGGTGGCATCCTACGAGCAGTACTTC
.	.	TRBV7-9	TRBJ1-4	CASSFGTGDEKLFF	TGTGCCAGCAGCTTTGGGACGGGGGATGAAAAACTGTTTTTT
.	TRBD1	TRBV11-2	TRBJ1-2	CASSLGNSGTAKYLYGYTF	TGTGCCAGCAGCTTAGGTAACTCCGGGACAGCGAAATATCTCTATGGCTACACCTTC
.	.	TRBV19	TRBJ2-5	CASSPGTGRETQYF	TGTGCCAGTAGCCCCGGCACAGGGCGAGAGACCCAGTACTTC
.	.	TRBV7-9	TRBJ2-7	CASSLGGNAYEQYF	TGTGCCAGCAGCTTAGGCGGGAACGCCTACGAGCAGTACTTC
.	TRBD2	TRBV2	TRBJ2-3	CASSKTSGRGTDTQYF	TGTGCCAGCAGCAAGACTAGCGGGCGAGGAACAGATACGCAGTATTTT
once	TRBD1	TRBV5-8	TRBJ2-5	CASSLVSDREMGETQYF	TGTGCCAGCAGCTTGGTTTCGGACAGGGAAATGGGGGAGACCCAGTACTTC
.	TRBD2	TRBV7-8	TRBJ2-3	CASSPSGEGGDTQYF	TGTGCCAGCAGCCCAAGCGGGGAGGGAGGAGATACGCAGTATTTT
.	.	TRBV20-1	TRBJ1-2	CSAIAAYGYTF	TGCAGTGCTATAGCAGCCTATGGCTACACCTTC
once	TRBD1	TRBV7-9	TRBJ1-3	CASSRQTGTPGNTIYF	TGTGCCAGCTCTCGCCAGACAGGGACACCCGGAAACACCATATATTTT
once	.	TRBV7-6	TRBJ2-6	CASSLLDRSLLSGANVLTF	TGTGCCAGCAGCTTACTAGACAGGTCGTTACTTTCTGGGGCCAACGTCCTGACTTTC
once	TRBD1	TRBV15	TRBJ1-2	CATSRRQGGYGYTF	TGTGCCACCAGCAGGCGACAGGGCGGCTATGGCTACACCTTC
few	TRBD1	TRBV5-1	TRBJ1-2	CASSAGTGEYGYTF	TGCGCCAGCAGCGCGGGGACAGGGGAATATGGCTACACCTTC
.	TRBD1	TRBV9	TRBJ1-4	CASSAWTGEGEKLFF	TGTGCCAGCAGCGCTTGGACAGGGGAAGGGGAAAAACTGTTTTTT
.	.	TRBV30	TRBJ1-5	CAWSVQGGSNQPQHF	TGTGCCTGGAGTGTACAGGGTGGCAGCAATCAGCCCCAGCATTTT
.	TRBD1	TRBV5-1	TRBJ2-7	CASSSDRELGEQYF	TGCGCCAGCAGCTCGGACAGGGAATTGGGCGAGCAGTACTTC
.	TRBD1	TRBV27	TRBJ1-3	CASSVTGGLGNTIYF	TGTGCCAGCAGTGTAACAGGGGGCCTTGGAAACACCATATATTTT
.	.	TRBV6-5	TRBJ2-7	CASSRGDEQYF	TGTGCCAGTAGCAGAGGAGACGAGCAGTACTTC